This note documents a single TCR beta chain sequence. No cognate antigen has been identified for it. No base quality values were provided; no much bigger clone lies one nucleotide off. This entry comes from a study of vaccination and CD4 T cells after COVID-19 (dated by TCRdb to 2021 to 2024). Study-wide context: In the convalescent cohort there were six males and four females, among whom were two Hispanic individuals, seven Caucasians, two Asians and one multiracial person. Post-COVID blood samples were collected from convalescent patients a median of around 96 days after diagnosis, with a range of roughly 35 to 180 days. Post-vaccine blood samples were taken a median of around 68 days after the second vaccine dose, with a range of 14 to 241 days. Overlapping spike peptide pools from SARS-CoV-2 and from the common cold coronaviruses HCoV-NL63, HCoV-OC43 and HCoV-229E were used as culture stimuli. In control cultures, a CEFX viral epitope pool was used as positive control, an HIV-1 Nef peptide pool was used as negative control, or no peptide was added. The spike-specific CD4+ TCR repertoire was compared before and after mRNA vaccination in over nine COVID-19 convalescent patients and a handful of infection-naive healthy vaccine recipients. Participants received two doses of either the Pfizer-BioNTech BNT162b2 vaccine (n=8) or the Moderna mRNA-1273 vaccine (n=2). Results and caveats for the whole study, not just this receptor: Nearly all vaccine-specific clones in convalescent patients (304 of 307) were mono-reactive for SARS-CoV-2 spike rather than cross-reactive with common cold coronaviruses. Although the median number of SARS-CoV-2-reactive clonotypes went up from 20 to 25 after infection to more than 30 after vaccination, the increase was not significant. In convalescent patients, a median approximately 83% of post-vaccine SARS-CoV-2-reactive clones were detected only after vaccination, and vaccine-specific priming was suggested by this finding. Relatively few convalescent patients were included in the study, and early timepoints after natural infection were not analyzed.

Libraries came from PCR. DNA from cultured CD4+ T cells underwent TCR sequencing with the Oncomine TCR Beta short-read assay at the Johns Hopkins FTIC core. Genomic DNA was extracted from the cultured CD4+ T cells with the QIAamp micro DNA kit. Oncomine TCR Beta libraries from cultured CD4+ T cells were pooled with unique dual indexes and sequenced on an Illumina iSeq 100. The authors' pipeline ran thus. Non-productive sequences were removed, and CDR3s not starting with C, not ending with F or W, or shorter than 7 amino acids were discarded. The MANAFEST web application identified antigen-specific clonotypes by comparing peptide-stimulated wells against reference wells and other culture wells. To be called positive, a clone needed an FDR below 0.05, an odds ratio above 5, and a productive frequency above 0.1% in at least two of three replicate wells. A clonotype was classed as cross-reactive if the clonotype showed significant expansion both in SARS-CoV-2 spike wells and in at least one common cold coronavirus spike condition. Similarity between CDR3 sequences was evaluated in R version 3.6.1 using Levenshtein distances (stringdist) and unrooted phylogenetic trees (ape). TCRdb's own reprocessing of the public reads used fastp at Q25 and MiXCR and kept productive beta chains. A single entry per CDR3 protein holds the most common genes and DNA from its merged rows. TCRdb, not the original authors, processed these V and J calls. The sample records some 25,000 distinct CDR3 sequences, about 60% of which are singletons. The ten largest make up 17% of the sample.

From cysteine to phenylalanine, the CDR3 is 12 amino acids long. Kept here is only the CDR3 DNA, which spans 36 bases and is read in frame from base 1. Cut back by 2 bases and 7 bases, the V and J ends lie 11 bases apart. Taken from the germline V gene (reference sequence), the CDR1 and CDR2 loops are GTSNPN and SVGIG. Sample treatment or condition, as interpreted from the label and publication: approximately 10-day PBMC culture with coronavirus spike peptide pools or control peptides (ViraFEST assay). The ViraFEST assay was used in the study, in which antigen-specific T cells were expanded with peptide pools and expanded clonotypes were subsequently identified by TCR sequencing. Negative nucleocapsid antibody tests taken both before and after vaccination confirmed that the healthy vaccine recipients had no prior SARS-CoV-2 infection. Each well held two million PBMCs cultured with about 9.8 ug/ml peptide pools in IMDM containing roughly 5% human AB serum and roughly 9.3 IU/ml IL-2. On days 3 and 7, half of the culture medium was replaced with fresh IL-2-containing medium. After around 10 days of culture, CD4+ T cells were isolated by negative selection using the EasySep CD4+ T cell isolation kit. Ficoll-Paque Plus gradient centrifugation was used to isolate PBMCs from whole blood, and the isolated PBMCs were then either used fresh or cryopreserved at -140C. Culture conditions were generally each tested in triplicate wells.

The V gene is TRBV30 and the J gene is TRBJ1-2, and perhaps TRBD1 as D gene, on 6 matching bases. The source of this sequence is a human donor who received a COVID-19 vaccine. Sequencing was performed on CD4+ T cells from blood, cultured in vitro, taken after SARS-CoV-2 vaccination. At the DNA level, the sequence is TGTGCCTGGAGTCGAACAGGGATTGGCTACACCTTC. This sequence encodes CAWSRTGIGYTF.